The source of this T cell receptor beta chain is a study of blood T cell repertoires in COVID-19. For the study at large: Sites in the United States, Italy and Spain provided acute and convalescent COVID-19 samples. Sample material is recorded as cDNA or gDNA derived from T cells, B-cell-depleted T cells, or PBMCs.

V was cut by 1 base and J by 0 bases, with 9 bases left in between. The CDR3 contains 15 residues. From germline, CDR1 is SGHAT and CDR2 FQNNGV. Study processing details: Researchers report that nucleated cell counts were estimated from reference gene primer amplification. Assay: immunoSEQ multiplex PCR; the TCRdb copy retains only in-frame clones and omits some. The V and J calls and the clone size are those of that table, but D and trimming were determined from the DNA. The table lists about 200,000 clones, approximately 84% of them singletons. Sequencing was carried out using peripheral blood. The chain uses TRBV11-2 and TRBJ2-5, with D possibly matching TRBD1 (5 bases). This sequence was found in a woman between 65 and 79 years old with active or convalescent COVID-19. CDR3: CASSLAPGNQETQYF. In DNA, the CDR3 is TGTGCCAGCAGCTTAGCGCCAGGGAACCAAGAGACCCAGTACTTC.